Listed below are T cell receptor beta chains from one sample, sequenced in a study of cytomegalovirus exposure and HLA in healthy donors. Some clones are missing from TCRdb's copy, which holds only in-frame ones; the method was immunoSEQ multiplex PCR. The profile shows more than 150,000 clones, around 80% of them singletons. The specimen was PBMCs. These receptors originate from a woman aged 30 to 39 in good health and CMV-seronegative. Both conserved end residues are part of each CDR3. D genes are given only for firm matches. Expanded clones get a size class; other rows say once, few or many, or leave the size out.

cdr3_length,j_call,v_call,d_call,clone_size,cdr3_nt,cdr3_aa
16,TRBJ1-1,TRBV14,TRBD1,NA,TGTGCCAGCAGCCAAGACCTAACAGGGGGAGGCACTGAAGCTTTCTTT,CASSQDLTGGGTEAFF
13,TRBJ1-2,TRBV4-1,NA,NA,TGCGCCAGCAGCCTTTCTTACAGGGCTGGCTACACCTTC,CASSLSYRAGYTF
15,TRBJ2-7,TRBV7-2,NA,NA,TGTGCCAGCAGCCCTACAGGGTCCACAACCTACGAGCAGTACTTC,CASSPTGSTTYEQYF
13,TRBJ1-5,TRBV29-1,TRBD1,NA,TGCAGCGTTTGGGACAGGGGGACCCAGCCCCAGCATTTT,CSVWDRGTQPQHF
16,TRBJ2-7,TRBV2,TRBD2,NA,TGTGCCAGCAGTGAGGGGGGGGATCCGAGGGCCTACGAGCAGTACTTC,CASSEGGDPRAYEQYF
14,TRBJ1-3,TRBV19,NA,NA,TGTGCCAGTATCGAAGGGGATTCTGGAAACACCATATATTTT,CASIEGDSGNTIYF
15,TRBJ1-3,TRBV29-1,TRBD1,NA,TGCAGCGTTGAATTCGGACAGGGGGCTGGAAACACCATATATTTT,CSVEFGQGAGNTIYF
14,TRBJ2-7,TRBV9,NA,few,TGTGCCAGCAGCGTAATGCCCAGCTCCTACGAGCAGTACTTC,CASSVMPSSYEQYF
18,TRBJ2-2,TRBV7-6,TRBD1,NA,TGTGCCAGCAGCTCTCTACGACAGGGGAGTACGAACACCGGGGAGCTGTTTTTT,CASSSLRQGSTNTGELFF
15,TRBJ1-4,TRBV11-2,TRBD1,NA,TGTGCCAGCAGCTTACCCGGACAGGTCCGTGAAAAACTGTTTTTT,CASSLPGQVREKLFF
16,TRBJ2-3,TRBV4-1,NA,NA,TGCGCCAGCAGCCAGCTCGAGAGGGTTGTCACAGATACGCAGTATTTT,CASSQLERVVTDTQYF
16,TRBJ2-1,TRBV11-2,TRBD2,NA,TGTGCCAGCAGCACGCCGGGACTAGCGCTAAGGGATGAGCAGTTCTTC,CASSTPGLALRDEQFF
16,TRBJ2-5,TRBV7-7,TRBD2,NA,TGTGCTAGCAGCTTAGGTTCGGCGCGGGGGGAAGAGACCCAGTACTTC,CASSLGSARGEETQYF
15,TRBJ2-1,TRBV7-2,NA,once,TGTGCCAGCAGCTTAGAACCCGGGGGTTTCAATGAGCAGTTCTTC,CASSLEPGGFNEQFF
18,TRBJ2-1,TRBV9,NA,NA,TGTGCCAGCAGCGTAGCCGGTGCGGGCCCCATCGGCTACAATGAGCAGTTCTTC,CASSVAGAGPIGYNEQFF
11,TRBJ1-1,TRBV20-1,NA,NA,TGCAGTGCTTCCAGCCACCGGGGAGCTTTCTTT,CSASSHRGAFF
15,TRBJ1-2,TRBV6-5,TRBD1,NA,TGTGCCAGCAGTTATACCCCAGGGGGCCACTATGGCTACACCTTC,CASSYTPGGHYGYTF
14,TRBJ1-2,TRBV19,TRBD1,once,TGTGCCAGTAGTACAAGGGACAGGGGTCTTGGCTACACCTTC,CASSTRDRGLGYTF
15,TRBJ2-1,TRBV6-5,TRBD2,NA,TGTGCCAGCAGTTGGACGGGGGGGCAGTACAATGAGCAGTTCTTC,CASSWTGGQYNEQFF
11,TRBJ1-2,TRBV7-2,NA,NA,TGTGCCAGCAGCTTAGCGGGGAGAAAATCATTC,CASSLAGRKSF
14,TRBJ2-7,TRBV18,NA,NA,TGTGCCAGCTCCTCCGCGGCAGGGCCCTACGAGCAGTACTTC,CASSSAAGPYEQYF
15,TRBJ1-5,TRBV18,TRBD1,NA,TGTGCCAGCTCACCAGGTGGAGGGGGCGATCAGCCCCAGCATTTT,CASSPGGGGDQPQHF
16,TRBJ2-7,TRBV2,NA,NA,TGTGCCAGCAGTGTGAGCGGACCCCGGTCAGCCTACGAGCAGTACTTC,CASSVSGPRSAYEQYF
14,TRBJ2-7,TRBV5-4,TRBD1,NA,TGTGCCAGCAGCCAGGGACAGGGTCGCCACGAGCAGTACTTC,CASSQGQGRHEQYF
14,TRBJ1-1,TRBV4-1,NA,NA,TGCGCCAGCAGCCAGACGTCTACGAGGACTGAAGCTTTCTTT,CASSQTSTRTEAFF
14,TRBJ2-7,TRBV7-3,NA,NA,TGTGCCAGCAGCTTAAATGGGGGGATCTACGAGCAGTACTTC,CASSLNGGIYEQYF
15,TRBJ2-7,TRBV5-6,TRBD2,NA,TGTGCCAGCAGCTCGCCCCGGGAGCTAGCGGACGAGCAGTACTTC,CASSSPRELADEQYF
12,TRBJ1-1,TRBV10-1,NA,NA,TGCGCCAGCAGTGGAGTGAACACTGAAGCTTTCTTT,CASSGVNTEAFF
14,TRBJ2-3,TRBV2,TRBD2,once,TGTGCCAGCATATCGGGGGGGTACACAGATACGCAGTATTTT,CASISGGYTDTQYF
14,TRBJ2-7,TRBV4-2,NA,few,TGTGCCAGCAGCCAAGATTCTCAGCGCGACGAGCAGTACTTC,CASSQDSQRDEQYF
13,TRBJ1-1,TRBV7-2,NA,NA,TGTGCCAGCAGCTCGGACTGGAACACTGAAGCTTTCTTT,CASSSDWNTEAFF
15,TRBJ1-2,TRBV25-1,NA,NA,TGTGCCAGCAGTGAAGAGGGTCGATGGTCCAGGGGCTACACCTTC,CASSEEGRWSRGYTF
15,TRBJ2-3,TRBV5-1,NA,few,TGCGCCAGCAGCTTGTGGACAGATAGGGCAGATACGCAGTATTTT,CASSLWTDRADTQYF
15,TRBJ2-7,TRBV11-2,TRBD1,NA,TGTGCCAGCAGTCCTGACAGGGGGTTATACTACGAGCAGTACTTC,CASSPDRGLYYEQYF
14,TRBJ1-5,TRBV2,NA,NA,TGTGCCAGCAGTGAACTGTCGGGCAATCAGCCCCAGCATTTT,CASSELSGNQPQHF
13,TRBJ2-7,TRBV5-1,TRBD1,NA,TGCGCCAGCAGCCGACAGGGGGTCGGCGAGCAGTACTTC,CASSRQGVGEQYF
16,TRBJ1-6,TRBV7-9,TRBD1,NA,TGTGCCAGCAGCTTAGCGGCAGGACAGGGAGGTTCCCCCCTCCACTTT,CASSLAAGQGGSPLHF
14,TRBJ2-7,TRBV6-1,TRBD1,NA,TGTGCCAGCAGGGCAGGACAGGGGGCCTACGAGCAGTACTTC,CASRAGQGAYEQYF
16,TRBJ2-1,TRBV4-1,NA,NA,TGCGCCAGCAGCCAAGTCCGATCCAGCGGCTACAATGAGCAGTTCTTC,CASSQVRSSGYNEQFF
14,TRBJ2-1,TRBV5-1,NA,NA,TGCGCCAGCAGCCCCGGGGTCGCTCAACATGAGCAGTTCTTC,CASSPGVAQHEQFF
14,TRBJ2-5,TRBV5-1,NA,NA,TGCGCCAGCAGCTTTTCAGGATTCCAAGAGACCCAGTACTTC,CASSFSGFQETQYF
15,TRBJ1-5,TRBV27,NA,NA,TGTGCCAGCAGTCTAACGGGGAAGGGCAATCAGCCCCAGCATTTT,CASSLTGKGNQPQHF
15,TRBJ1-2,TRBV5-8,TRBD1,NA,TGTGCCAGCAGCCGAGGGACAGGGGGCAACTATGGCTACACCTTC,CASSRGTGGNYGYTF
14,TRBJ1-1,TRBV7-9,NA,NA,TGTGCCAGCAGCCCCCCCCGAGCTTTCACTGAAGCTTTCTTT,CASSPPRAFTEAFF
15,TRBJ1-3,TRBV6-5,NA,NA,TGTGCCAGCAGTTACTCAGGAGAGTTGGGAAACACCATATATTTT,CASSYSGELGNTIYF
16,TRBJ1-5,TRBV6-1,NA,once,TGTGCCAGCAGTGAAGATACGGGAATCAGCAATCAGCCCCAGCATTTT,CASSEDTGISNQPQHF
15,TRBJ2-2,TRBV11-2,NA,NA,TGTGCCAGCAGCGGACCGCTACTAGTTCCCGGGGAGCTGTTTTTT,CASSGPLLVPGELFF
14,TRBJ2-3,TRBV2,TRBD1,NA,TGTGCCAGCAGCAGGACAGGGATGACAGATACGCAGTATTTT,CASSRTGMTDTQYF
16,TRBJ2-5,TRBV11-1,NA,few,TGTGCCAGCAGCCGAAAGGGGCGGGGGCCCCAAGAGACCCAGTACTTC,CASSRKGRGPQETQYF
15,TRBJ2-5,TRBV10-1,NA,NA,TGCGCCAGCAGTGAGTCGGCGGCAGGGGAAGAGACCCAGTACTTC,CASSESAAGEETQYF
16,TRBJ2-1,TRBV5-1,TRBD2,NA,TGCGCCAGCAGCGATTCGGCCGGGACTACCTACAATGAGCAGTTCTTC,CASSDSAGTTYNEQFF
18,TRBJ2-7,TRBV10-3,TRBD1,NA,TGTGCCATCAGCGGCGGGGCAGGGGGCTTAATAACCCCCTACGAGCAGTACTTC,CAISGGAGGLITPYEQYF
14,TRBJ2-5,TRBV7-2,NA,NA,TGTGCCAGCAGCTTAGAGAGCGGGCGAGAGACCCAGTACTTC,CASSLESGRETQYF